Shown below are 5 T cell receptor beta chains from a single sample sequenced in a study of T cells in Graves' hyperthyroidism and ophthalmopathy. RNA transcripts yielded amplified TCR beta CDR3 regions. HTBI primers were employed in a first-round RT-PCR of the TCR CDR3. Each CDR3 protein gets one entry after TCRdb re-called the multiplex PCR reads with MiXCR. Here the sample spans about 480,000 distinct CDR3 sequences, roughly 14% being singletons. The material sequenced was blood. These receptors were taken from a woman between 18 and 29 years old with Graves' hyperthyroidism.

This clonotype was recorded many times. This rearrangement joins TRBV7-9 to TRBJ2-6; 7 nucleotides align to TRBD1. The junction had 9 bases not matched to a gene; V was cut back by 7 bases and J by 0 bases. The V gene's germline CDR1 is SEHNR and CDR2 FQNEAQ (reference sequence). This CDR3 comprises 17 residues. As DNA, the CDR3 is TGTGCCAGCACCGGGACAGCCGACTTCTCTGGGGCCAACGTCCTGACTTTC. Translating it yields CASTGTADFSGANVLTF. The full variable domain, completed using reference TRBV7-9 and TRBJ2-6, is DTGVSQNPRHKITKRGQNVTFRCDPISEHNRLYWYRQTLGQGPEFLTYFQNEAQLEKSRLLSDRFSAERPKGSFSTLEIQRTEQGDSAMYLCASTGTADFSGANVLTFGAGSRLTVL.

This clonotype showed up many times. V is TRBV3-1 and J is TRBJ2-1; possible D gene TRBD2, 5 bases. This CDR3 is built from 17 residues. With 0 bases removed from V and 0 bases from J, the gap between germline ends came to 12 bases. Germline CDR1 is LGHDT and CDR2 is YNNKEL (reference sequence). Written as DNA, the CDR3 is TGTGCCAGCAGCCAAGATCCGATAGGGAGCTCCTACAATGAGCAGTTCTTC. Its translation is CASSQDPIGSSYNEQFF.

This clonotype has at least ten counts. The gene calls are TRBV12-3 or TRBV12-4 and TRBJ2-5, with 9 bases lining up with TRBD2. With V trimmed by 9 bases and J by 3 bases, 5 bases remained unmatched. This CDR3 has 13 amino acids. CDR3 sequence: CASRASGKETQYF. The CDR3 region has the DNA TGTGCCAGTCGGGCTAGCGGGAAAGAGACCCAGTACTTC.

This clonotype was seen a few times. This CDR3 is CSRVGTSGSNEQFF. For the CDR3, the DNA is TGCAGTCGAGTCGGGACTAGCGGGAGTAATGAGCAGTTCTTC. The gene calls are TRBV20-1 and TRBJ2-1, with TRBD2 matching 14 bases. The CDR3 spans 14 residues. J lost 7 bases, V lost 8 bases, and 7 bases had no gene match. Germline V gene sequence: CDR1 DFQATT, CDR2 SNEGSKA (reference sequence).

A remark on this clonotype: An end of the junction differs from the germline gene, which may be a read error. The chain is built from TRBV9 and TRBJ1-4; maybe TRBD1 (5 bases). The germline V gene has CDR1 SGDLS and CDR2 YYNGEE. This CDR3 has 16 amino acids. In DNA form, the CDR3 reads TGTGCCAGCAGCGTAGACTCGGGCAGGGCTAATGAAAAACTGCTTTTT. It yields the protein CASSVDSGRANEKLLF.